The source of this T cell receptor (beta chain) is a study of blood T cell repertoires in COVID-19. Study-level information: From T cells, B-cell-depleted T cells, or PBMCs came the material, which was cDNA or gDNA.

The V gene's germline CDR1 is SGHNT and CDR2 YENEEA. The CDR3 contains 13 residues. The V segment lost 5 bases and the J segment 15 bases; nucleotides outside the gene matches: 8. In the original processing: The authors estimated nucleated cell counts from reference gene primer amplification. Here immunoSEQ multiplex PCR was the method, and the copy in TCRdb shows in-frame clones only, minus some. V and J calls and clone size follow that table, whereas D and trimming were derived from the DNA. The sample has hundreds of thousands of clones; roughly 89% are singletons. During active infection, Seattle patients enrolled and were then monitored through disease.

This receptor was obtained from a man younger than 35 with COVID-19, enrolled during active disease. The chain carries TRBV11-3 and TRBJ2-1; 12 positions match TRBD2. The sequenced material came from peripheral blood. CDR3 region: CASSQLAGGPWFF. In nucleotides, the CDR3 is TGTGCCAGCAGCCAGCTAGCGGGAGGGCCGTGGTTCTTC.